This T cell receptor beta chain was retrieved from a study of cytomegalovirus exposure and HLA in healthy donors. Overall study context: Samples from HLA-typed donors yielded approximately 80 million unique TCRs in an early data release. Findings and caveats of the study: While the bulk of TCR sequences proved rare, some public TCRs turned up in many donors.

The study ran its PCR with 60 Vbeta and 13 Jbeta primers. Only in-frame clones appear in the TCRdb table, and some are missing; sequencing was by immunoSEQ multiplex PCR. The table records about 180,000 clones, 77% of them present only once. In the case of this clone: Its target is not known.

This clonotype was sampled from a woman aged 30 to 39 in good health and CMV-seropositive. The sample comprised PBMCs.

The chain's CDR3 is CASSFGGAPDTQYF. The DNA of the CDR3 is TGCGCCAGCAGCTTTGGGGGGGCACCAGATACGCAGTATTTT. The J gene is TRBJ2-3, the V gene TRBV5-1; TRBD2 is a possible D gene (7 bases). CDR3 length equals 14 residues. The V end lost 2 bases, the J end lost 4 bases, and 11 bases lay between the germline ends. The V gene's germline CDR1 is SGHRS and CDR2 YFSETQ.